One sample yielded the 8 T cell receptor beta chains listed below, sequenced in a study of OX40 agonist ivuxolimab in advanced cancers. Produced via immunoSEQ multiplex PCR; TCRdb's table is partial and in-frame only. The sample holds around 69,000 clones, roughly 86% seen once. This material consisted of CD4+ or CD8+ T cells sorted from blood, taken in a trial of the OX40 agonist ivuxolimab. The origin of the receptors is an adult with an advanced solid tumor such as melanoma, head and neck, liver or kidney cancer.

The CDR3 spells CASSLGLSTGPETQYF. The CDR3 coding sequence is TGTGCCAGCAGCCTGGGCTTATCGACAGGGCCAGAGACCCAGTACTTC. The chain carries TRBV5-5 and TRBJ2-5, with 7 bases aligning to TRBD1. The germline V gene encodes CDR1 SGHKS and CDR2 YYEKEE (reference sequence). This CDR3 spans 16 amino acids. The V gene end was trimmed by 4 bases and the J gene end by 4 bases; junction bases not matched to a gene: 13.

The chain carries TRBV5-8 and TRBJ2-5; 10 bases agree with TRBD1. The CDR3 contains 15 residues. Looked up from germline, CDR1 is SGHTS and CDR2 is YDEGEE. V was pared by 0 bases and J by 4 bases, with 3 bases of the junction left unmatched. The CDR3 DNA reads as TGTGCCAGCAGCTTGGGGGACAGGGGAAGAGAGACCCAGTACTTC. Translation: CASSLGDRGRETQYF.

In nucleotides, the CDR3 is TGTGCCAGCAGCCCTCTCGGGACCTCTAATGAAAAACTGTTTTTT. Protein sequence: CASSPLGTSNEKLFF. The chain employs TRBV9 and TRBJ1-4, with D tentatively TRBD1 (5 bases). The germline V gene has CDR1 SGDLS and CDR2 YYNGEE. This CDR3 comprises 15 residues. V was shortened by 4 bases and J by 3 bases, with 13 bases between the two germline ends.

This clone appeared a single time. The chain combines TRBV5-1 with TRBJ1-5; 10 bases fit TRBD1. V shed 7 bases, J shed 4 bases, and the junction held 2 bases outside the gene matches. The length of the CDR3 is 13 residues. From germline, CDR1 is SGHRS and CDR2 YFSETQ. The CDR3, as DNA: TGCGCCAGCGAGGACAGGGGGAATCAGCCCCAGCATTTT. Translating it yields CASEDRGNQPQHF.

This clone was observed a single time. The chain recombines TRBV7-2 with TRBJ2-5; no reliable D call. Looked up from germline, CDR1 is SGHTA and CDR2 is FQGNSA. V was trimmed by 4 bases and J by 8 bases, leaving 20 bases between them. This CDR3 has 15 residues. The DNA of the CDR3 is TGTGCCAGCAGCTCCACGCCGGCCCCCTGGGAAACCCAGTACTTC. It encodes CASSSTPAPWETQYF.

This chain connects TRBV7-2 to TRBJ1-2; 8 positions match TRBD1. The CDR3 has 15 amino acids. Germline CDR1 and CDR2: SGHTA and FQGNSA. The V and J ends lost 4 bases and 2 bases, in that order; junction bases with no gene match: 6. The CDR3 sequence is CASSSLDRVNYGYTF. CDR3 DNA: TGTGCCAGCAGCTCGTTGGACAGGGTAAACTATGGCTACACCTTC.

CDR3 DNA: TGCAGCGCTGTAGGGACAGAGCCTAATCAGCCCCAGCATTTT. Translation: CSAVGTEPNQPQHF. The rearrangement joins TRBV29-1 to TRBJ1-5, with 7 positions matching TRBD1. V gave up 7 bases and J gave up 4 bases; unmatched junction bases: 10. Germline lookup yields CDR1 SQVTM and CDR2 ANQGSEA. CDR3 length: 14 residues.

CDR3 in amino acids: CASSFETGGPQETQYF. The CDR3 DNA reads TGTGCCAGCAGCTTCGAAACAGGGGGCCCCCAAGAGACCCAGTACTTC. The chain employs TRBV5-4 and TRBJ2-5; 9 bases agree with TRBD1. The CDR3 extends over 16 amino acids. Germline loops: CDR1 SGHNT, CDR2 YYREEE (reference sequence). J gave up 1 base and V 2 bases, and 6 bases lay outside the gene matches.